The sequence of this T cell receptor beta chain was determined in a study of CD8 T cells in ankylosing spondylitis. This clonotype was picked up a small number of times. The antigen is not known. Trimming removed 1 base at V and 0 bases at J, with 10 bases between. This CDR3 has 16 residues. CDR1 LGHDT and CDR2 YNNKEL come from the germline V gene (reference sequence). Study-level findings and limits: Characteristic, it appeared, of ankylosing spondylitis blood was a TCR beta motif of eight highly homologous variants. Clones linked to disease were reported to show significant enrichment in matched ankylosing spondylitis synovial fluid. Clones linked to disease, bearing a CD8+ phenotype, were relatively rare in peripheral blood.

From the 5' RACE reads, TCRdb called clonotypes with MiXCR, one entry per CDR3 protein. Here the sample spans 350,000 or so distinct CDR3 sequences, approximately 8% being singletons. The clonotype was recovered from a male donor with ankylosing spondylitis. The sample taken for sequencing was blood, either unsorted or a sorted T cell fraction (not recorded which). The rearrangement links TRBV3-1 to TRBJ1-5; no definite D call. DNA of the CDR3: TGTGCCAGCAGCCAAGTTGGAGGGCTTAGCAATCAGCCCCAGCATTTT. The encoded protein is CASSQVGGLSNQPQHF.